The clone carrying this T cell receptor (beta chain) was observed at least ten times. What it binds is not known. The authors amplified TCR beta CDR3 regions from RNA transcripts. Second-round multiplex PCR came after a first-round RT-PCR that employed HTBI primers. TCRdb processed the multiplex PCR reads anew with MiXCR; each CDR3 protein has one entry. The data hold about 620,000 distinct CDR3 sequences, with approximately 21% observed a single time. This CDR3 comprises 13 residues. V was cut by 5 bases and J by 2 bases, with 9 bases left in between. Germline V gene data show CDR1 as LGHDT and CDR2 as YNNKEL (reference sequence). The data were obtained in a study of Graves' ophthalmopathy and Graves' hyperthyroidism. The wider study: Peripheral blood sampling preceded any treatment and occurred at initial diagnosis.

The stable label applied to hyperthyroidism with no ophthalmopathy within 18 months of follow-up. Overall study findings and caveats: Most expanded clonotypes in thyroid above 0.001 frequency also showed up in blood. Ophthalmopathy was separated from stable hyperthyroidism by a 13-signature model with 87.88% sensitivity and around 81% specificity.

What was sequenced was peripheral blood. The origin of this receptor is a young woman with stable Graves' hyperthyroidism. Some clones in this sample may be carry-over from other donors' samples. The gene calls are TRBV3-1 and TRBJ1-1, with D unresolved. The CDR3 here is CASSSRTNTEAFF. CDR3 sequence (DNA): TGTGCCAGCAGCTCTAGGACTAACACTGAAGCTTTCTTT.